This T cell receptor (beta chain) comes out of a study of blood T cell repertoires in COVID-19. The repertoire was sequenced with immunoSEQ multiplex PCR; TCRdb's copy has only in-frame clones and lacks some. The table has fewer than 250,000 clones, around four fifths seen once. This CDR3 has 12 residues. Trimming pared 4 bases from V and 6 bases from J, leaving 9 bases between. The chain carries TRBV12-3 or TRBV12-4 and TRBJ1-1, with no clear D. Sample: peripheral blood. This clonotype originated in a man in his fifties or sixties with COVID-19, enrolled during active disease. CDR3 amino acids: CASSYWEAEAFF. DNA for the CDR3: TGTGCCAGCAGTTACTGGGAGGCTGAAGCTTTCTTT.